The present TCR beta chain was sequenced within a study of Ad26.COV2.S vaccination and SARS-CoV-2 variants. V dropped 0 bases and J dropped 4 bases, with 13 bases sitting between them. There are 15 residues in the CDR3. The germline gives CDR1 SGHAT, CDR2 FQNNGV. Using immunoSEQ multiplex PCR, the repertoire was profiled, and TCRdb retains in-frame clones only, with some absent. This table has some 300,000 clones, approximately 80% appearing once. Treatment: about 20 received Ad26.COV2.S at low or high dose, single or two shots; a few received placebo; per-sample allocation not given. Vaccine and placebo recipients were sampled on day 63 after the first injection.

The sample here was peripheral blood, taken in a trial of Ad26.COV2.S vaccine versus placebo. The TCR originated in a person between 18 and 65 years old who received the Ad26.COV2.S COVID-19 vaccine or a placebo. This chain joins TRBV11-2 and TRBJ2-7, with D maybe TRBD2 (5 bases). CDR3 loop: CASSLDRGWVYEQYF. The CDR3, as DNA: TGTGCCAGCAGCTTAGATCGAGGGTGGGTTTACGAGCAGTACTTC.